What follows are 10 T cell receptor beta chains derived from one specimen sequenced in a study of T-cell reconstitution after alpha-beta-depleted transplantation in children. This sample's TCRbeta library carried unique molecular identifier barcodes. TCRdb called the PCR reads again in MiXCR, with one record for every CDR3 protein. The repertoire holds some 490,000 distinct CDR3 sequences, about 12% seen once, with under 7% in the top ten. The material sequenced was PBMCs from the stem cell graft donor, taken from the stem cell graft. These receptors were collected from a human donor who donated a stem cell graft to a child with combined immunodeficiency.

The V and J genes are TRBV24-1 and TRBJ2-2; 10 bases are a match to TRBD1. The CDR3 loop spans 17 amino acids. V was clipped by 4 bases and J by 5 bases; unmatched bases: 9. The germline V gene encodes CDR1 KGHDR and CDR2 SFDVKD. The CDR3 DNA reads TGTGCCACCAGTGACCCCCGGGACAGGGGCAGGACCGGGGAGCTGTTTTTT. Amino acid sequence: CATSDPRDRGRTGELFF.

The chain recombines TRBV12-3 or TRBV12-4 with TRBJ2-1, with 7 bases aligning to TRBD1. The J segment lost 2 bases and the V segment lost 5 bases, leaving 3 bases of the junction unmatched. This CDR3 is built from 14 residues. DNA for the CDR3: TGTGCCAGCAGTCGGGACAGCACCTACAATGAGCAGTTCTTC. Translating it yields CASSRDSTYNEQFF.

V usage is TRBV7-9 and J usage is TRBJ1-2, with 7 bases lining up with TRBD1. The V and J ends lost 1 base and 6 bases, in that order; junction bases with no gene match: 11. CDR1 and CDR2 (germline): SEHNR, FQNEAQ (reference sequence). The CDR3 totals 16 residues. The CDR3 nucleotides read TGTGCCAGCAGCTTAGAAATCCCCCAGGGGGAACATGGCTACACCTTC. Encoded protein: CASSLEIPQGEHGYTF.

At least ten counts were recorded for this clonotype. This chain connects TRBV28 to TRBJ2-3; the D gene is possibly TRBD2 (7 bases). The V end lost 10 bases, the J end lost 4 bases, and 18 bases lay between the germline ends. CDR1 is MDHEN and CDR2 is SYDVKM in the germline V gene. CDR3 length: 14 residues. CDR3 bases: TGTGCCACGGGAAGGGGGGGTAACGCAGATACGCAGTATTTT. Its translation is CATGRGGNADTQYF. The full variable domain, completed using reference TRBV28 and TRBJ2-3, is DVKVTQSSRYLVKRTGEKVFLECVQDMDHENMFWYRQDPGLGLRLIYFSYDVKMKEKGDIPEGYSVSREKKERFSLILESASTNQTSMYLCATGRGGNADTQYFGPGTRLTVL.

Concerning this clonotype itself: The junction does not match germline at one end; this may be a read error. The chain links TRBV3-1 to TRBJ1-1, with D uncertain. Germline assignment: CDR1 LGHDT and CDR2 YNNKEL (reference sequence). The CDR3 spans 18 residues. CDR3 bases: TGTGCCTGCAGCCCCGTTTGGGAGAAAATAACAGCTAACACTGAAGCTTTCTTT. Translation gives CACSPVWEKITANTEAFF.

This clonotype turned up a few times. The chain recombines TRBV21-1 with TRBJ1-2; TRBD1, the D gene given by the table, was not confirmed from the DNA. TRBV21-1 is a recognized pseudogene. There are 19 residues in the CDR3. The CDR3 reads CASSNLPPAPLDRGGGYTF. CDR3 nucleotide sequence: TGTGCCAGCAGCAATCTCCCCCCGGCTCCCCTGGACAGGGGAGGAGGCTACACCTTC.

Only a few counts were recorded for this clonotype. This sequence joins TRBV7-8 and TRBJ2-3; 7 bases agree with TRBD2. V shed 4 bases, J shed 0 bases, and the junction held 7 bases outside the gene matches. This CDR3 has 16 residues. Per the germline V gene, CDR1 is SGHVS and CDR2 is FQNEAQ. CDR3 sequence (DNA): TGTGCCAGCAGCTCTAAAGGAGCGGGAAGCACAGATACGCAGTATTTT. This gives the protein CASSSKGAGSTDTQYF.

V is TRBV5-1 and J is TRBJ2-7, with 8 positions matching TRBD1. Germline V CDR1 and CDR2: SGHRS, YFSETQ. This CDR3 contains 16 residues. Trimming took 4 bases from V and 5 from J; bases not matched to a gene: 14. Written as DNA, the CDR3 is TGCGCCAGCAGCCCCGTAGCAGCGGACAGGGCTAACGAGCAGTACTTC. This codes for CASSPVAADRANEQYF.

V gene TRBV15 combines with J gene TRBJ1-2, with a tentative D call TRBD1 (5 bases). The V end was cut by 8 bases, the J end by 7 bases, with 14 bases between. Per germline, CDR1 LNHNV and CDR2 YYDKDF (reference sequence). CDR3 length: 12 residues. The CDR3: CATGTGLGGYTF. CDR3 in DNA: TGTGCCACCGGAACGGGGCTTGGTGGCTACACCTTC.

This clonotype was seen repeatedly, ten times or more. The chain combines TRBV10-3 with TRBJ2-7, with a tentative D call TRBD1 (6 bases). This CDR3 region has 14 residues. Trimming pared 0 bases from V and 2 bases from J, leaving 8 bases between. The germline gives CDR1 ENHRY, CDR2 SYGVKD. The CDR3 coding sequence is TGTGCCATCAGTGAGTCCCAGGGGCCCTACGAGCAGTACTTC. The encoded protein is CAISESQGPYEQYF.